The 16 T cell receptor beta chains listed next were all sequenced from one sample in a study of blood T cell repertoires in COVID-19. Sequencing was performed with immunoSEQ multiplex PCR; in TCRdb, only in-frame clones are kept and a portion is missing. The sample holds fewer than 55,000 clones, roughly 84% seen once. Sample: peripheral blood. These receptor sequences come from a man in his forties or fifties with acute or convalescent COVID-19.

The genes are TRBV20-1 and TRBJ2-3; 7 bases map to TRBD2. Germline-derived CDR1 and CDR2 are DFQATT and SNEGSKA (reference sequence). CDR3 size: 15 residues. J gave up 0 bases and V 3 bases, and 6 bases lay outside the gene matches. CDR3 DNA sequence: TGCAGTGCTAGTTTTGGGGAGGGGAGCACAGATACGCAGTATTTT. This encodes CSASFGEGSTDTQYF.

The CDR3 bases are TGTGCCACCACGAGGGCAGCCCCAAGGAAATCAACCGGGGAGCTGTTTTTT. It codes for CATTRAAPRKSTGELFF. This chain joins TRBV24-1 and TRBJ2-2; possible D gene TRBD2, 5 bases. CDR1 is KGHDR and CDR2 is SFDVKD in the germline V gene. Trimming left V 8 bases short and J 5 bases short, with 23 bases between. The CDR3 loop spans 17 amino acids.

The V call is TRBV29-1, the J call TRBJ2-4, with D perhaps matching TRBD1 (5 bases). Between the trimmed V and J ends, which lost 5 bases and 4 bases, there was a span of 15 bases. There are 14 residues in the CDR3. CDR1 is SQVTM and CDR2 is ANQGSEA in the germline V gene. CDR3 sequence reads: CSVIYSDSKNIQYF. DNA of the CDR3: TGCAGCGTTATCTATTCAGACAGTAAAAACATTCAGTACTTC.

The CDR3 coding sequence is TGTGCCAGCAGCCCGGGTACTGGGCAGGGGGTTGAAAAACTGTTTTTT. Translated, it gives CASSPGTGQGVEKLFF. V usage is TRBV7-8 and J usage is TRBJ1-4, with 7 bases aligning to TRBD1. V shed 5 bases and J 7 bases; nucleotides not matched to a gene: 13. The CDR3 spans 16 residues. Germline CDR1 is SGHVS and CDR2 is FQNEAQ.

This clone was seen only a few times. The chain joins TRBV13 to TRBJ2-7; TRBD2 matches 13 bases. V shed 5 bases, J shed 7 bases, and the junction held 5 bases outside the gene matches. This CDR3 region has 14 residues. CDR1 and CDR2 (germline): PRHDT, FYEKMQ (reference sequence). CDR3 coding DNA: TGTGCCAGCAGCGTTCCGGGACTAGCGGGAGAGCAGTACTTC. The encoded protein is CASSVPGLAGEQYF.

The V gene is TRBV30, the J gene TRBJ2-7, with TRBD1 matching over 8 bases. Germline CDR1 GTSNPN, CDR2 SVGIG (reference sequence). There are 14 residues in the CDR3. V lost 3 bases and J lost 2; bases outside the gene matches: 6. This chain's CDR3 is CAWSTGTGAYEQYF. The CDR3 nucleotides are TGTGCCTGGAGCACCGGGACAGGCGCCTACGAGCAGTACTTC.

J is TRBJ1-2 and V is TRBV7-6, with a weak D call TRBD1 (6 bases). Trimming cost V 2 bases and J 4 bases, with 17 bases left between them. The CDR3 extends over 16 amino acids. Germline lookup yields CDR1 SGHVS and CDR2 FNYEAQ. CDR3 bases: TGTGCCAGCAGCTTATCTTTGACAGGAACCCCCTATGGCTACACCTTC. The encoded protein is CASSLSLTGTPYGYTF.

This clone appeared a single time. V usage is TRBV30 and J usage is TRBJ1-3, with TRBD1 as a possible D gene (5 bases). Germline CDR1 is GTSNPN and CDR2 is SVGIG (reference sequence). The CDR3 covers 13 residues. V shed 2 bases and J shed 2 bases, with 7 bases lying between them. DNA of the CDR3: TGTGCCTGGAGTCGGGGGGCTGGAAACACCATATATTTT. This codes for CAWSRGAGNTIYF.

The chain joins TRBV27 to TRBJ2-1, with D possibly being TRBD2 (5 bases). The germline gives CDR1 MNHEY, CDR2 SMNVEV (reference sequence). The CDR3 extends over 13 amino acids. Trimming removed 4 bases from V and 3 bases from J, with 7 bases in between. CDR3 in DNA: TGTGCCAGCAGTTCGGGGTACTACAATGAGCAGTTCTTC. It encodes CASSSGYYNEQFF.

The chain joins TRBV5-8 to TRBJ1-1, with D possibly being TRBD1 (5 bases). Germline V lookup: CDR1 SGHTS, CDR2 YDEGEE. The CDR3 is 17 residues long. Trimming took off 0 bases at V and 1 base at J, with 16 bases between the two ends. CDR3 amino acids: CASSLVWGRKENTEAFF. The CDR3 DNA reads as TGTGCCAGCAGCTTGGTTTGGGGCAGGAAGGAGAACACTGAAGCTTTCTTT.

This clone was recorded once. This chain joins TRBV5-1 and TRBJ1-2; 7 positions agree with TRBD1. CDR3 length: 14 residues. After removal of 4 bases from V and 0 bases from J, the junction contained 3 bases not matched to a gene. CDR1 is SGHRS, CDR2 YFSETQ, per germline. The CDR3 region is CASSVGQANYGYTF. The CDR3 DNA reads TGCGCCAGCAGCGTCGGACAGGCTAACTATGGCTACACCTTC.

The CDR3 nucleotides are TGTGCCAGCAGCCAGCAAGGGGTCGGCTACGAGCAGTACTTC. Translating gives CASSQQGVGYEQYF. The chain combines TRBV7-6 with TRBJ2-7, with D possibly TRBD1 on 5 matching bases. Trimming took off 5 bases at V and 3 bases at J, with 14 bases between the two ends. This CDR3 spans 14 amino acids. The germline CDR1 and CDR2 sequences are SGHVS and FNYEAQ.

This chain uses TRBV4-2 with TRBJ2-1; D perhaps matches TRBD2 (5 bases). Germline V gives CDR1 LGHNA, CDR2 YNFKEQ. This CDR3 has 15 amino acids. Trimming took off 0 bases at V and 14 bases at J, with 20 bases between the two ends. CDR3 sequence: CASSQDPKDFPEEFF. In DNA form, the CDR3 reads TGTGCCAGCAGCCAAGATCCCAAGGACTTCCCGGAGGAGTTCTTC.

The rearrangement links TRBV2 to TRBJ2-7; 10 nucleotides align to TRBD2. V shed 5 bases and J 4 bases; nucleotides not matched to a gene: 8. The CDR3 totals 15 residues. CDR1 and CDR2 (germline): SNHLY, FYNNEI. The CDR3 here is CASSSGGAPGYEQYF. The CDR3 DNA reads TGTGCCAGCAGTAGCGGGGGGGCCCCCGGATACGAGCAGTACTTC.

This clone was detected only a few times. This chain connects TRBV19 to TRBJ2-5; 8 bases fit TRBD2. CDR3 length: 14 residues. Germline V CDR1 and CDR2: LNHDA, SQIVND (reference sequence). After removal of 6 bases from V and 5 bases from J, the junction contained 8 bases not matched to a gene. The CDR3 loop reads CASRTTGLGETQYF. In DNA form, the CDR3 reads TGTGCCAGTAGAACTACGGGACTAGGCGAGACCCAGTACTTC.

The chain joins TRBV18 to TRBJ2-5; no reliable D call. V lost 3 bases and J lost 5, with 7 bases in between. Germline CDR1 and CDR2: KGHSH and LQKENI. CDR3 length equals 12 residues. CDR3: CASSPFLETQYF. The CDR3 DNA reads TGTGCCAGCTCACCGTTCTTGGAGACCCAGTACTTC.